These 5 T cell receptor beta chains originate from one sample sequenced in a study of cytomegalovirus exposure and HLA in healthy donors. 60 Vbeta and 13 Jbeta primers were used in PCR. Sequencing was performed with immunoSEQ multiplex PCR; in TCRdb, only in-frame clones are kept and a portion is missing. The sample carries around 140,000 clones, over 60% recorded once. The sequencing input was PBMCs. These receptor sequences come from a woman between 55 and 75 years old in good health and CMV-seronegative.

The rearrangement joins TRBV11-3 to TRBJ2-3; TRBD1 matches at 7 bases. Germline values: CDR1 SGHNT, CDR2 YENEEA. The J segment lost 1 base and the V segment lost 6 bases, leaving 7 bases of the junction unmatched. The CDR3 totals 15 residues. The CDR3 coding sequence is TGTGCCAGCAGTCCAGGGGGAGTCGGCACAGATACGCAGTATTTT. Translating it yields CASSPGGVGTDTQYF.

This clone was seen only a few times. The chain couples TRBV9 to TRBJ2-3, with D possibly being TRBD2 (5 bases). Trimming removed 4 bases from V and 0 bases from J, with 15 bases in between. CDR3 length: 16 amino acids. CDR1 is SGDLS and CDR2 is YYNGEE in the germline V gene. In DNA, the CDR3 is TGTGCCAGCAGCCCTTGGGCGGGCCAAAGCACAGATACGCAGTATTTT. As protein: CASSPWAGQSTDTQYF.

This clone has just one count. This chain connects TRBV5-4 to TRBJ2-5, with 12 bases aligning to TRBD2. There are 16 residues in the CDR3. Trimming at V came to 2 bases and at J to 5 bases, leaving 7 bases not matched to a gene. Germline V gene lookup returns CDR1 SGHNT and CDR2 YYREEE (reference sequence). This chain's CDR3 is CASSFPSGGARETQYF. CDR3 in DNA: TGTGCCAGCAGCTTTCCTAGCGGGGGGGCCAGGGAGACCCAGTACTTC.

A word on this clone: One end of the junction fails to match germline, which may point to a read error. Other nucleotide sequences from this sample produce the same CDR3. J is TRBJ1-5 and V is TRBV2; a possible D gene is TRBD1 (5 bases). The CDR3 consists of 14 residues. The V gene's germline CDR1 is SNHLY and CDR2 FYNNEI. CDR3 in amino acids: CASSEYAGNQPQHF. The CDR3 region has the DNA TGTGCCAGCAGTGAATACGCAGGGAACCAGCCTCAGCATTTT. The whole variable domain, remainder taken from reference TRBV2 and TRBJ1-5, is EPEVTQTPSHQVTQMGQEVILRCVPISNHLYFYWYRQILGQKVEFLVSFYNNEISEKSEIFDDQFSVERPDGSNFTLKIRSTKLEDSAMYFCASSEYAGNQPQHFGDGTRLSIL.

This clone was seen many times. This chain links TRBV27 with TRBJ2-6, with 11 bases lining up with TRBD1. Germline CDR1 and CDR2: MNHEY and SMNVEV (reference sequence). V gave up 2 bases and J gave up 4 bases; unmatched junction bases: 4. This CDR3 has 17 amino acids. CDR3 region: CASSLVGQGGGANVLTF. Written as DNA, the CDR3 is TGTGCCAGCAGTTTAGTGGGACAGGGGGGAGGGGCCAACGTCCTGACTTTC.